The 22 T cell receptor beta chains in this list originate from one sample, sequenced in a study of OX40 agonist ivuxolimab in advanced cancers. Clones were read by immunoSEQ multiplex PCR, and TCRdb kept only the in-frame ones, dropping some. The sample has 45,000 to 50,000 clones; more than 75% are singletons. This material consisted of CD4+ or CD8+ T cells sorted from blood, taken in a trial of the OX40 agonist ivuxolimab. All receptors derive from an adult with an advanced solid tumor such as melanoma, head and neck, liver or kidney cancer.

The chain carries TRBV6-5 and TRBJ1-1; a possible D gene is TRBD1 (6 bases). V lost 2 bases and J 1 base, leaving 8 bases between the germline ends. This CDR3 comprises 14 residues. The V gene's germline CDR1 is MNHEY and CDR2 SVGAGI. The CDR3 sequence: CASSYLQGNTEAFF. DNA of the CDR3: TGTGCCAGCAGTTACCTACAGGGGAACACTGAAGCTTTCTTT.

This sequence joins TRBV28 and TRBJ2-7; D is undetermined. Deletions cut 4 bases from V and 2 bases from J, with 12 bases between. The CDR3 spans 14 residues. The germline CDR1 and CDR2 sequences are MDHEN and SYDVKM. The CDR3 nucleotides read TGTGCCAGCAGTTCCCCCCCAGTCGCCTACGAGCAGTACTTC. This codes for CASSSPPVAYEQYF.

The chain joins TRBV27 to TRBJ1-3; D unresolved. This CDR3 has 11 residues. Trimming took off 4 bases at V and 8 bases at J, with 6 bases between the two ends. Per germline, CDR1 MNHEY and CDR2 SMNVEV (reference sequence). CDR3 protein: CASSSGHTIYF. CDR3 in DNA: TGTGCCAGCAGTTCAGGACACACCATATATTTT.

This clone is a singleton in its sample. The chain has TRBV2 and TRBJ2-5; 16 nucleotides line up with TRBD2. The CDR3 has 18 residues. CDR1 and CDR2 from the germline V gene are SNHLY and FYNNEI. The trim removed 6 bases at V and 2 bases at J, leaving 9 bases unmatched. The CDR3 here is CASRGPGLAGGLQETQYF. CDR3 sequence (DNA): TGTGCCAGCAGGGGCCCGGGACTAGCGGGAGGGTTACAAGAGACCCAGTACTTC.

The chain links TRBV28 to TRBJ2-4; 9 bases fit TRBD1. Germline CDR1 and CDR2: MDHEN and SYDVKM. This CDR3 is 16 amino acids long. V shed 2 bases, J shed 13 bases, and the junction held 15 bases outside the gene matches. As DNA, the CDR3 is TGTGCCAGCAGTTTAAGGGCTGGACAGGGGAGAGGGGACCAGTACTTC. Translation: CASSLRAGQGRGDQYF.

This chain joins TRBV11-2 and TRBJ2-3; 10 bases align to TRBD2. Germline CDR1 SGHAT, CDR2 FQNNGV. The CDR3 loop spans 16 amino acids. Trimming removed 5 bases from V and 4 bases from J; junction bases left unmatched: 9. The CDR3 loop is CASSPPLAGAADTQYF. The DNA of the CDR3 is TGTGCCAGCAGCCCACCGCTAGCGGGAGCGGCAGATACGCAGTATTTT.

This clone was observed a handful of times. V gene TRBV27 combines with J gene TRBJ1-1; D might be TRBD1 (5 bases). With 0 bases removed from V and 5 bases from J, the gap between germline ends came to 10 bases. The CDR3 length is 14 residues. Germline values: CDR1 MNHEY, CDR2 SMNVEV (reference sequence). The CDR3 DNA is TGTGCCAGCAGTTTATCGGGGGACGGGACTGAAGCTTTCTTT. Protein product: CASSLSGDGTEAFF.

This chain uses TRBV5-1 with TRBJ2-7, with 8 bases aligning to TRBD2. Germline V lookup: CDR1 SGHRS, CDR2 YFSETQ. The CDR3 runs to 17 residues. V lost 3 bases to trimming and J lost 2 bases; unmatched junction nucleotides: 13. The CDR3 DNA follows: TGCGCCAGCAGCTCGCAACTGAGCGGGAGTGGAACCTACGAGCAGTACTTC. Protein product: CASSSQLSGSGTYEQYF.

V and J are TRBV4-1 and TRBJ2-1, with 7 bases matching TRBD1. V was clipped by 3 bases and J by 4 bases; unmatched bases: 9. Per germline, CDR1 MGHRA and CDR2 YSYEKL. There are 16 residues in the CDR3. The CDR3 DNA follows: TGCGCCAGCAGCCATGCCTCCGGGACAGCTTACAATGAGCAGTTCTTC. The encoded protein is CASSHASGTAYNEQFF.

This chain connects TRBV25-1 to TRBJ1-6; D is unresolved. CDR3 length equals 12 residues. Germline CDR1 MGHDK, CDR2 SYGVNS. V was pared by 0 bases and J by 10 bases, with 4 bases between. The CDR3, as DNA: TGTGCCAGCAGTGAATACCGGTCACCCCTCCACTTT. Amino acid sequence: CASSEYRSPLHF.

The chain couples TRBV15 to TRBJ2-4, with a tentative D call TRBD2 (5 bases). Deletions cut 2 bases from V and 8 bases from J, with 16 bases between. There are 15 residues in the CDR3. Germline V gene lookup returns CDR1 LNHNV and CDR2 YYDKDF (reference sequence). CDR3 region: CATSRSSGSGDIQYF. CDR3 DNA: TGTGCCACCAGCAGAAGTAGTGGGAGTGGGGACATTCAGTACTTC. Variable domain in full (rest from reference TRBV15 and TRBJ2-4): DAMVIQNPRYQVTQFGKPVTLSCSQTLNHNVMYWYQQKSSQAPKLLFHYYDKDFNNEADTPDNFQSRRPNTSFCFLDIRSPGLGDTAMYLCATSRSSGSGDIQYFGAGTRLSVL.

CDR3: CASSLAGGLAEETQYF. DNA of the CDR3: TGTGCCAGCAGCTTAGCGGGGGGGCTAGCGGAGGAGACCCAGTACTTC. The chain is built from TRBV7-9 and TRBJ2-5; the D gene is possibly TRBD2 (7 bases). The length of the CDR3 is 16 residues. The V gene's germline CDR1 is SEHNR and CDR2 FQNEAQ (reference sequence). Trimming left V 0 bases short and J 5 bases short, with 16 bases between.

The J gene is TRBJ2-1, the V gene TRBV4-1; 9 bases line up with TRBD1. The CDR3 sequence is 12 residues long. V dropped 3 bases and J dropped 12; count of bases not matched to a gene: 3. The germline V gene has CDR1 MGHRA and CDR2 YSYEKL. For the CDR3, the DNA is TGCGCCAGCAGCCACCAGACAGGGGGGCAGTTCTTC. Residues: CASSHQTGGQFF.

The genes are TRBV7-2 and TRBJ2-1; D gene unclear. Trimming took 4 bases from V and 6 from J, leaving 10 bases between them. Looked up from germline, CDR1 is SGHTA and CDR2 is FQGNSA. The CDR3 sequence is 13 residues long. The CDR3 nucleotides are TGTGCCAGCAGCTCGTACTTCCCCAATGAGCAGTTCTTC. Protein product: CASSSYFPNEQFF.

The chain joins TRBV5-1 to TRBJ2-3, with D unclear. V gave up 3 bases and J gave up 0 bases, with 29 bases separating them. The CDR3 is 21 residues long. Germline V lookup: CDR1 SGHRS, CDR2 YFSETQ. The DNA of the CDR3 is TGCGCCAGCAGCTCCTCCTTGGTGTTTCACCAGGACCTTACTAGCACAGATACGCAGTATTTT. Protein sequence: CASSSSLVFHQDLTSTDTQYF.

The table lists this clone with a count of one. The V and J genes are TRBV9 and TRBJ2-3, with a possible D match to TRBD2 (6 bases). The CDR3 consists of 15 residues. V gave up 4 bases and J gave up 2 bases, with 14 bases separating them. CDR1 and CDR2 (germline): SGDLS, YYNGEE. The CDR3 bases are TGTGCCAGCAGCATAAGCGGGTCCACCACAGATACGCAGTATTTT. Translated, it gives CASSISGSTTDTQYF.

The J gene is TRBJ2-7, the V gene TRBV14; D is undetermined. The CDR3 contains 12 residues. Germline CDR1 and CDR2: SGHDN and FVKESK. The V end was cut by 5 bases, the J end by 3 bases, with 8 bases between. The CDR3 sequence is CASSLDLYEQYF. The CDR3 coding sequence is TGTGCCAGCAGCTTAGACCTCTACGAGCAGTACTTC.

The chain carries TRBV2 and TRBJ2-7, with D maybe TRBD2 (6 bases). Deletions cut 7 bases from V and 0 bases from J, with 19 bases between. Germline V CDR1 and CDR2: SNHLY, FYNNEI. The CDR3 consists of 16 residues. DNA of the CDR3: TGTGCCAGCACCTGGCTAGCGCTCCAAAGCTCCTACGAGCAGTACTTC. Its protein is CASTWLALQSSYEQYF.

The chain employs TRBV13 and TRBJ1-1; tentative D call: TRBD1 (5 bases). The CDR3 runs to 13 residues. Germline V lookup: CDR1 PRHDT, CDR2 FYEKMQ (reference sequence). Trimming took off 2 bases at V and 10 bases at J, with 14 bases between the two ends. The CDR3 nucleotides are TGTGCCAGCAGCTTAATAGGGGATATTAGAGCTTTCTTT. Protein sequence: CASSLIGDIRAFF.

The rearrangement uses TRBV5-1 and TRBJ1-2; D is perhaps TRBD1 (6 bases). Trimming removed 8 bases at V and 0 bases at J, with 14 bases between. Germline V gene sequence: CDR1 SGHRS, CDR2 YFSETQ. The CDR3 is 14 residues long. The CDR3: CASFTGLSNYGYTF. The CDR3 DNA is TGCGCCAGTTTTACAGGGCTATCTAACTATGGCTACACCTTC. Full variable domain (missing parts from reference TRBV5-1 and TRBJ1-2): KAGVTQTPRYLIKTRGQQVTLSCSPISGHRSVSWYQQTPGQGLQFLFEYFSETQRNKGNFPGRFSGRQFSNSRSEMNVSTLELGDSALYLCASFTGLSNYGYTFGSGTRLTVV.

The chain combines TRBV7-6 with TRBJ2-7; 7 nucleotides line up with TRBD1. V dropped 1 base and J dropped 0; count of bases not matched to a gene: 12. The germline CDR1 and CDR2 sequences are SGHVS and FNYEAQ. The CDR3 runs 18 residues. The CDR3 protein is CASSLGEKGQSSSYEQYF. Here the CDR3 DNA reads TGTGCCAGCAGCTTAGGAGAAAAGGGACAGTCAAGCTCCTACGAGCAGTACTTC.

The chain links TRBV28 to TRBJ1-1, with D unclear. Deletions cut 6 bases from V and 8 bases from J, with 16 bases between. Germline lookup yields CDR1 MDHEN and CDR2 SYDVKM. The CDR3 length is 13 residues. This CDR3 reads CASRTPPAVEAFF. DNA of the CDR3: TGTGCCAGCAGAACCCCCCCGGCCGTAGAAGCTTTCTTT. The whole variable domain, remainder taken from reference TRBV28 and TRBJ1-1, is DVKVTQSSRYLVKRTGEKVFLECVQDMDHENMFWYRQDPGLGLRLIYFSYDVKMKEKGDIPEGYSVSREKKERFSLILESASTNQTSMYLCASRTPPAVEAFFGQGTRLTVV.